Below, 15 T cell receptor beta chains from the same sample are listed, as sequenced in a study of beta chain features in type 1 diabetes. General observations from the study: Across all four CD4+ subsets, people with type 1 diabetes showed modestly shorter TCRB CDR3s.

No antigens are known for them. Expressed TCRB transcripts got sequenced, as all isolated RNA was reverse transcribed. Repertoires were generated with immunoSEQ multiplex PCR, while TCRdb's copy carries only in-frame clones and drops some. Of tens of thousands of clones listed, 50% to 70% were seen once; the top ten hold approximately 0.39%. Sequencing used stem cell memory CD4+ T cells from blood. The receptor set was obtained from a man younger than 35 with type 1 diabetes.

For this clone: The junction shows a germline mismatch at one end, possibly a read error. This chain connects TRBV5-4 to TRBJ1-6; 9 nucleotides line up with TRBD1. This CDR3 contains 15 residues. Per the germline V gene, CDR1 is SGHNT and CDR2 is YYREEE (reference sequence). The CDR3 DNA follows: TGCGCCAGCAGCCAATTGGACAGGGGCAATTCACCCCTCCACTTT. It codes for CASSQLDRGNSPLHF. Looking up the rest from reference TRBV5-4 and TRBJ1-6 gives the full variable domain: ETGVTQSPTHLIKTRGQQVTLRCSSQSGHNTVSWYQQALGQGPQFIFQYYREEENGRGNFPPRFSGLQFPNYSSELNVNALELDDSALYLCASSQLDRGNSPLHFGNGTRLTVT.

The CDR3 DNA reads TGTGCCAGCAGCCAGGGACTCTCACCGACGTACGAGCAGTACTTC. Its protein is CASSQGLSPTYEQYF. The rearrangement uses TRBV14 and TRBJ2-7; TRBD2 is a possible D gene (6 bases). Trimming pared 3 bases from V and 4 bases from J, leaving 16 bases between. The CDR3 spans 15 residues. Germline values: CDR1 SGHDN, CDR2 FVKESK.

The chain uses TRBV2 and TRBJ2-7; 8 nucleotides match TRBD2. The germline V gene has CDR1 SNHLY and CDR2 FYNNEI. The V gene end was trimmed by 7 bases and the J gene end by 3 bases; junction bases not matched to a gene: 11. The CDR3 is 15 residues long. CDR3 bases: TGTGCCAGCACTCCCCTTCCCGGGAGGGTCTACGAGCAGTACTTC. Amino acids: CASTPLPGRVYEQYF.

This clone was counted a few times. CDR3 coding DNA: TGTGCCTGGAGTGTATGGGGCAGGGCATCTAATGAAAAACTGTTTTTT. It encodes CAWSVWGRASNEKLFF. The rearrangement links TRBV30 to TRBJ1-4, with TRBD1 as a possible D gene (5 bases). The CDR3 consists of 16 residues. The V end was cut by 0 bases, the J end by 3 bases, with 14 bases between. The germline gives CDR1 GTSNPN, CDR2 SVGIG (reference sequence).

This clone was detected only a few times. The chain combines TRBV6-1 with TRBJ2-7; possibly TRBD1 for D (6 bases). The CDR3 covers 12 residues. The ends were cut back, 5 bases at V and 1 base at J, with 6 bases in the middle. CDR1 is MNHNS, CDR2 SASEGT, per germline. The CDR3 protein is CASSQGSYEQYF. CDR3 in DNA: TGTGCCAGCAGTCAGGGGTCCTACGAGCAGTACTTC.

This chain connects TRBV5-1 to TRBJ2-3; 11 nucleotides agree with TRBD2. V shed 6 bases, J shed 4 bases, and the junction held 7 bases outside the gene matches. Germline assignment: CDR1 SGHRS and CDR2 YFSETQ. The CDR3 sequence is 15 residues long. For the CDR3, the DNA is TGCGCCAGCACCCTTGCGACTAGCGGGGCAGATACGCAGTATTTT. The encoded protein is CASTLATSGADTQYF.

The chain has TRBV2 and TRBJ2-1; 16 bases align to TRBD2. With 7 bases clipped from V and 12 bases from J, the junction kept 9 bases outside the gene matches. CDR3 size: 15 residues. Germline V lookup: CDR1 SNHLY, CDR2 FYNNEI. The CDR3 here is CASMSGLAGGFGQFF. The CDR3 DNA is TGTGCCAGCATGTCGGGACTAGCGGGAGGGTTCGGGCAGTTCTTC.

This clone was recorded a few times. The rearrangement uses TRBV7-2 and TRBJ2-3; TRBD2 matches at 10 bases. Germline trimming cut 3 bases from V and 1 base from J; bases unmatched to any gene: 4. The CDR3 runs to 16 residues. Germline lookup yields CDR1 SGHTA and CDR2 FQGNSA. CDR3 region: CASSFLGLAGTDTQYF. In DNA, the CDR3 is TGTGCCAGCAGCTTTCTAGGACTAGCGGGCACAGATACGCAGTATTTT.

The chain employs TRBV15 and TRBJ1-2; TRBD1 might be the D (5 bases). V lost 0 bases and J 7 bases, leaving 6 bases between the germline ends. The CDR3 runs to 12 residues. Germline lookup yields CDR1 LNHNV and CDR2 YYDKDF (reference sequence). CDR3 coding DNA: TGTGCCACCAGCAGAGAAGGGGTTGGCTACACCTTC. This codes for CATSREGVGYTF.

This chain links TRBV2 with TRBJ2-2; D might be TRBD1 (7 bases). Germline values: CDR1 SNHLY, CDR2 FYNNEI. V lost 6 bases to trimming and J lost 5 bases, with 19 bases between them. CDR3 length equals 16 residues. The CDR3 sequence is CASSAGNDRATGELFF. In nucleotides, the CDR3 is TGTGCCAGCAGCGCGGGAAACGACAGGGCGACCGGGGAGCTGTTTTTT.

V is TRBV5-1 and J is TRBJ2-3, with unresolved D. Germline loops: CDR1 SGHRS, CDR2 YFSETQ. V was cut by 3 bases and J by 5 bases, with 13 bases left in between. CDR3 length equals 14 residues. CDR3 sequence: CASSSPPTEDTQYF. As DNA, the CDR3 is TGCGCCAGCAGCTCCCCGCCGACTGAAGATACGCAGTATTTT.

CDR3 residues: CASSTSAGRNEASYF. In nucleotides, the CDR3 is TGTGCCAGCAGCACTAGTGCGGGACGCAATGAGGCATCATACTTC. The chain recombines TRBV7-2 with TRBJ2-7, with a weak D call TRBD2 (6 bases). In germline, CDR1 is SGHTA, CDR2 FQGNSA. The CDR3 is 15 amino acids. V shed 5 bases and J shed 13 bases, with 27 bases lying between them.

The chain joins TRBV7-8 to TRBJ2-5; D possibly corresponds to TRBD1 (5 bases). The V end was cut by 0 bases, the J end by 1 base, with 6 bases between. Germline-derived CDR1 and CDR2 are SGHVS and FQNEAQ. There are 14 residues in the CDR3. CDR3 sequence: CASSLAGAQETQYF. The CDR3 DNA reads TGTGCCAGCAGCTTAGCTGGGGCCCAAGAGACCCAGTACTTC.

J is TRBJ2-5 and V is TRBV11-2; 8 bases are a match to TRBD2. The junction had 11 bases not matched to a gene; V was cut back by 5 bases and J by 0 bases. CDR3 size: 17 residues. Germline CDR1 reads SGHAT; CDR2 reads FQNNGV. CDR3 bases: TGTGCCAGCAGCCCCCCGGGTAGGCGGGAGGACCAAGAGACCCAGTACTTC. Its protein is CASSPPGRREDQETQYF.

This clone occurred a few times. The chain recombines TRBV2 with TRBJ2-3; a weak D match, TRBD2 (6 bases). The CDR3 is 13 residues long. V was cut by 8 bases and J by 9 bases, with 18 bases left in between. The germline CDR1 and CDR2 sequences are SNHLY and FYNNEI. For the CDR3, the DNA is TGTGCCAGCGGGGTAGCTGTTGGAGGGACGCAGTATTTT. This gives the protein CASGVAVGGTQYF.